A selection of T cell receptor beta chains follows, all from one sample in a study of blood T cells in healthy people across ages. TCRdb re-called the 5' RACE reads with MiXCR, one entry per CDR3 protein. The sample has 1.8 million or so distinct CDR3 sequences; around 42% are singletons. The sample consisted of blood. All receptors come from a human donor in good health. CDR3s include the opening cysteine and the closing phenylalanine or tryptophan. A D gene is named only where the DNA matches it firmly. The listing skips clone size in some rows; elsewhere it reads once, few, many or a size class.

v_call: TRBV10-3; j_call: TRBJ1-1; clone_size: NA; cdr3_length: 11; d_call: NA; cdr3_nt: TGTGCCACCCGAGAGAACACTGAAGCTTTCTTT; cdr3_aa: CATRENTEAFF
v_call: TRBV10-3; j_call: TRBJ2-3; clone_size: few; cdr3_length: 16; d_call: TRBD2; cdr3_nt: TGTGCCATCAGTGATCAGAGCGGGGGGGCCATAGATACGCAGTATTTT; cdr3_aa: CAISDQSGGAIDTQYF
v_call: TRBV12-3/TRBV12-4; j_call: TRBJ2-6; clone_size: few; cdr3_length: 19; d_call: NA; cdr3_nt: TGTGCCAGCAGTTTGGGTGAAGCTTGGAGGGAATCTGGGGCCAACGTCCTGACTTTC; cdr3_aa: CASSLGEAWRESGANVLTF
v_call: TRBV20-1; j_call: TRBJ2-5; clone_size: NA; cdr3_length: 13; d_call: NA; cdr3_nt: TGCAGTGCCCCGAATGAGTACCAAGAGACCCAGTACTTC; cdr3_aa: CSAPNEYQETQYF
v_call: TRBV9; j_call: TRBJ2-1; clone_size: NA; cdr3_length: 12; d_call: NA; cdr3_nt: TGTGCCAGCAGCGCCTCCGGGCGTACGCAGTTCTTC; cdr3_aa: CASSASGRTQFF
v_call: TRBV12-5; j_call: TRBJ1-2; clone_size: few; cdr3_length: 15; d_call: TRBD1; cdr3_nt: TGTGCTAGTGGTTTGGGTAGGGACAGGGGCTATGGCTACACCTTC; cdr3_aa: CASGLGRDRGYGYTF
v_call: TRBV7-2; j_call: TRBJ1-1; clone_size: few; cdr3_length: 13; d_call: TRBD1; cdr3_nt: TGTGCCAGCAGCCCCCCGGACAGGACTGAAGCTTTCTTT; cdr3_aa: CASSPPDRTEAFF
v_call: TRBV20-1; j_call: TRBJ2-3; clone_size: few; cdr3_length: 15; d_call: NA; cdr3_nt: TGCAGTGCTAGTTTTCTAGCGTCTTACACAGATACGCAGTATTTT; cdr3_aa: CSASFLASYTDTQYF
v_call: TRBV7-2; j_call: TRBJ1-1; clone_size: NA; cdr3_length: 14; d_call: TRBD1; cdr3_nt: TGTGCCAGCAGCACAAGGACAGGAAAAACTGAAGCTTTCTTT; cdr3_aa: CASSTRTGKTEAFF
v_call: TRBV6-5; j_call: TRBJ1-1; clone_size: NA; cdr3_length: 14; d_call: TRBD1; cdr3_nt: TGTGCCAGCAGGTACGGACAGGATACCACTGAAGCTTTCTTT; cdr3_aa: CASRYGQDTTEAFF
v_call: TRBV3-1; j_call: TRBJ2-5; clone_size: many; cdr3_length: 17; d_call: TRBD2; cdr3_nt: TGTGCCAGCAGCCTCGTGTTCACTAGCGGGGCCCAAGAGACCCAGTACTTC; cdr3_aa: CASSLVFTSGAQETQYF
v_call: TRBV4-1; j_call: TRBJ1-1; clone_size: NA; cdr3_length: 14; d_call: NA; cdr3_nt: TGCGCCAGCAGCCAAAACAGACAGGCCCCTGAAGCTTTCTTT; cdr3_aa: CASSQNRQAPEAFF
v_call: TRBV29-1; j_call: TRBJ1-1; clone_size: few; cdr3_length: 14; d_call: TRBD1; cdr3_nt: TGCAGCGTTGAAGGGGGACAGGGGATATTTGAAGCTTTCTTT; cdr3_aa: CSVEGGQGIFEAFF
v_call: TRBV6-2/TRBV6-3; j_call: TRBJ1-1; clone_size: NA; cdr3_length: 13; d_call: NA; cdr3_nt: TGTGCCAGCAGACAGGGTGGTTCCACTGAAACTTTCTTT; cdr3_aa: CASRQGGSTETFF
v_call: TRBV4-3; j_call: TRBJ1-5; clone_size: NA; cdr3_length: 17; d_call: NA; cdr3_nt: TGCGCCAGCAGCCAAGATTCGGCCGGGCCGCTGAGTCAGCCCCAGCATTTT; cdr3_aa: CASSQDSAGPLSQPQHF
v_call: TRBV5-1; j_call: TRBJ2-7; clone_size: many; cdr3_length: 12; d_call: NA; cdr3_nt: TGTGCCAGCAGTTTTGGTGCCTACGAGCAGTACTTC; cdr3_aa: CASSFGAYEQYF
v_call: TRBV10-3; j_call: TRBJ2-5; clone_size: NA; cdr3_length: 16; d_call: TRBD2; cdr3_nt: TGTGCCATCAGTTCGTTACGGCGGGGGGGAAAGGAGACCCAGTACTTC; cdr3_aa: CAISSLRRGGKETQYF
v_call: TRBV20-1; j_call: TRBJ2-7; clone_size: NA; cdr3_length: 13; d_call: NA; cdr3_nt: TGCAGTGCTAGGTTATGGACAGCGTACGAGCAGTACTTC; cdr3_aa: CSARLWTAYEQYF
v_call: TRBV9; j_call: TRBJ1-3; clone_size: NA; cdr3_length: 15; d_call: NA; cdr3_nt: TGTGCCAGCAGCTCACGACAGGCCTCTGGAAACACCATATATTTT; cdr3_aa: CASSSRQASGNTIYF
v_call: TRBV20-1; j_call: TRBJ2-3; clone_size: NA; cdr3_length: 14; d_call: NA; cdr3_nt: TGCAGTGCTAGAGCCTTGGCTGGCACAGATACGCAGTATTTT; cdr3_aa: CSARALAGTDTQYF
v_call: TRBV20-1; j_call: TRBJ2-1; clone_size: few; cdr3_length: 16; d_call: TRBD2; cdr3_nt: TGCAGTGCTAGACTAGCGGGGGGCTTCCTTTCCGGTGAGCAGTTCTTC; cdr3_aa: CSARLAGGFLSGEQFF
v_call: TRBV11-1; j_call: TRBJ2-1; clone_size: NA; cdr3_length: 15; d_call: NA; cdr3_nt: TGTGCCAGCAGCTTACGGATCGGGGTCGACAATGAGCAGTTCTTC; cdr3_aa: CASSLRIGVDNEQFF
v_call: TRBV12-3/TRBV12-4; j_call: TRBJ1-5; clone_size: NA; cdr3_length: 14; d_call: NA; cdr3_nt: TGTGCCAGCAGTTTAGGGCAGGTGGAGGAGCCCCAGCATTTT; cdr3_aa: CASSLGQVEEPQHF
v_call: TRBV29-1; j_call: TRBJ2-4; clone_size: NA; cdr3_length: 14; d_call: TRBD2; cdr3_nt: TGCAGCGCTCTAGCGGGGAGCTCCTACAATGAGCAGTACTTC; cdr3_aa: CSALAGSSYNEQYF
v_call: TRBV4-1; j_call: TRBJ2-1; clone_size: NA; cdr3_length: 15; d_call: NA; cdr3_nt: TGCGCCAGCAGCCAATTAGGCGCAGGGACCAATGAGCAGTTCTTC; cdr3_aa: CASSQLGAGTNEQFF
v_call: TRBV4-3; j_call: TRBJ1-5; clone_size: few; cdr3_length: 16; d_call: TRBD1; cdr3_nt: TGCGCCAGCAGCCAAGGCGTCATCCAGGGGGGTCAGCCCCAGCATTTT; cdr3_aa: CASSQGVIQGGQPQHF
v_call: TRBV20-1; j_call: TRBJ1-4; clone_size: few; cdr3_length: 13; d_call: NA; cdr3_nt: TGCAGCTCCGTCAACGCCGCCTCCGGAAAACTGTTTTTT; cdr3_aa: CSSVNAASGKLFF
v_call: TRBV4-3; j_call: TRBJ2-1; clone_size: few; cdr3_length: 19; d_call: NA; cdr3_nt: TGCGCCAGCAGTCACGCCCGGGGGCGGGGGAGCATCACCTACAATGAGCAGTTCTTC; cdr3_aa: CASSHARGRGSITYNEQFF
v_call: TRBV20-1; j_call: TRBJ2-4; clone_size: few; cdr3_length: 12; d_call: NA; cdr3_nt: TGCAGTGCTAGCCTCAGGGGGGGTGTGCAGTACTTC; cdr3_aa: CSASLRGGVQYF
v_call: TRBV12-3/TRBV12-4; j_call: TRBJ2-3; clone_size: NA; cdr3_length: 16; d_call: TRBD2; cdr3_nt: TGTGCCAGCAGTCGATCTAGCGGGGGCAGCGCAGATGTGCAGTATTTT; cdr3_aa: CASSRSSGGSADVQYF
v_call: TRBV7-2; j_call: TRBJ2-5; clone_size: NA; cdr3_length: 17; d_call: TRBD2; cdr3_nt: TGTGCCAGCAGCCTCGGGCGGGGGGGACACACCCAAGAGACCCAGTACTTC; cdr3_aa: CASSLGRGGHTQETQYF
v_call: TRBV6-6; j_call: TRBJ2-7; clone_size: NA; cdr3_length: 14; d_call: NA; cdr3_nt: TGTGCCAGCAGTCGAAATATTCAAGACTACGAGCAGTACTTC; cdr3_aa: CASSRNIQDYEQYF
v_call: TRBV5-1; j_call: TRBJ2-1; clone_size: NA; cdr3_length: 15; d_call: NA; cdr3_nt: TGCGCCAGCAGGATAGCGCGGGGCCCAAACAATGAGCAGTTCTTC; cdr3_aa: CASRIARGPNNEQFF
v_call: TRBV5-8; j_call: TRBJ2-3; clone_size: few; cdr3_length: 15; d_call: NA; cdr3_nt: TGTGCCACCCCCGGCATAGTGAGCTTTGCAGATACGCAGTATTTT; cdr3_aa: CATPGIVSFADTQYF
v_call: TRBV20-1; j_call: TRBJ1-4; clone_size: few; cdr3_length: 15; d_call: TRBD1; cdr3_nt: TGCAGTGCTAGAAGCGGACAGGGGGCAGGAGAAAAACTGTTTTTT; cdr3_aa: CSARSGQGAGEKLFF
v_call: TRBV7-2; j_call: TRBJ2-7; clone_size: NA; cdr3_length: 14; d_call: TRBD1; cdr3_nt: TGTGCCAGCGGTATGGGACAGGGGTGGTACGAGCAGTACTTC; cdr3_aa: CASGMGQGWYEQYF
v_call: TRBV28; j_call: TRBJ1-2; clone_size: NA; cdr3_length: 12; d_call: NA; cdr3_nt: TGTGCCAGCTGGGACATTATGGGTGGCTACACCTTC; cdr3_aa: CASWDIMGGYTF
v_call: TRBV6-6; j_call: TRBJ1-1; clone_size: NA; cdr3_length: 13; d_call: NA; cdr3_nt: TGTGCCAGCGGTAGGGGGGAGAGCACTGAAGCTTTCTTT; cdr3_aa: CASGRGESTEAFF
v_call: TRBV7-8; j_call: TRBJ1-5; clone_size: NA; cdr3_length: 16; d_call: NA; cdr3_nt: TGTACCAGCAGCTTAGTCGGCAGGGGCGGGAGTCAGCCCCAGCATTTT; cdr3_aa: CTSSLVGRGGSQPQHF
v_call: TRBV9; j_call: TRBJ2-7; clone_size: NA; cdr3_length: 16; d_call: TRBD2; cdr3_nt: TGTGCCAGCAGCCCCACTGGGACTAGCGGGGTCTACGAGCAGTACTTC; cdr3_aa: CASSPTGTSGVYEQYF
v_call: TRBV24-1; j_call: TRBJ2-1; clone_size: NA; cdr3_length: 15; d_call: NA; cdr3_nt: TGTGCCACCAGTGATCCTCCAATGACAGACAATGAGCAGTTCTTC; cdr3_aa: CATSDPPMTDNEQFF
v_call: TRBV29-1; j_call: TRBJ2-1; clone_size: few; cdr3_length: 14; d_call: NA; cdr3_nt: TGCAGCATTTCTGTGGGGGTCTCCTACAATGAGCAGTTCTTC; cdr3_aa: CSISVGVSYNEQFF
v_call: TRBV20-1; j_call: TRBJ1-5; clone_size: NA; cdr3_length: 16; d_call: NA; cdr3_nt: TGCAGTGCTAGAGGGGGTGCGATTAGGGCCAATCAGCCCCAGCATTTT; cdr3_aa: CSARGGAIRANQPQHF
v_call: TRBV5-1; j_call: TRBJ2-2; clone_size: NA; cdr3_length: 15; d_call: NA; cdr3_nt: TGCGCCAGCAGCTTGACAGTCGGGTTTGGCGGGGAGCTGTTTTTT; cdr3_aa: CASSLTVGFGGELFF
v_call: TRBV5-1; j_call: TRBJ2-7; clone_size: NA; cdr3_length: 14; d_call: TRBD1; cdr3_nt: TGCGCCAGCAGCCCGTACAGGGGCCCCTACGAGCAGTACTTC; cdr3_aa: CASSPYRGPYEQYF
v_call: TRBV7-2; j_call: TRBJ2-7; clone_size: NA; cdr3_length: 15; d_call: NA; cdr3_nt: TGTGCCAGCAGCTCACTGGGACGACTTTACTACGAGCAGTACTTC; cdr3_aa: CASSSLGRLYYEQYF
v_call: TRBV12-3/TRBV12-4; j_call: TRBJ2-5; clone_size: NA; cdr3_length: 14; d_call: NA; cdr3_nt: TGTGCCAGCAGTTTACACGACCCCGGGGTGACCCAGTACTTC; cdr3_aa: CASSLHDPGVTQYF